These 11 T cell receptor beta chains share one sample of origin, sequenced in a study of T cell responses to AZD1222 COVID-19 vaccine (dated by TCRdb to the early 2020s). The time point label corresponds to: baseline before first vaccination. Library preparation employed the immunoSEQ multiplex PCR assay. In TCRdb, the immuneACCESS table is reduced to in-frame sequences with V and J assigned. These tables do not hold every clone; where another copy was compared, an unresolved V gene accounts for under half, and the others remain unexplained. The sample data list approximately 140,000 clones, and 89% of these were observed just once. 5.1% of the sample belongs to the ten largest clones. This specimen consisted of peripheral blood, obtained on day 0 of AZD1222 vaccination. Receptors originate from an adult in good health.

The gene calls are TRBV15 and TRBJ1-2; D is ambiguous. Germline V gene sequence: CDR1 LNHNV, CDR2 YYDKDF (reference sequence). The V end was cut by 4 bases, the J end by 8 bases, with 17 bases between. The CDR3 is made up of 14 amino acids. The CDR3 DNA reads TGTGCCACCAGCACAAGCGGGTCCTCTCGGGGCTACACCTTC. Translation: CATSTSGSSRGYTF.

The CDR3 is CASSWGNTGELFF. The DNA of the CDR3 is TGTGCCAGCAGTTGGGGGAACACCGGGGAGCTGTTTTTT. This chain links TRBV28 with TRBJ2-2; D gene ambiguous. CDR3 length: 13 residues. V was pared by 4 bases and J by 1 base, with 4 bases between. Germline CDR1 and CDR2: MDHEN and SYDVKM.

The rearrangement uses TRBV20-1 and TRBJ2-1; 7 nucleotides align to TRBD2. V gave up 3 bases and J gave up 5 bases; unmatched junction bases: 7. The germline V gene has CDR1 DFQATT and CDR2 SNEGSKA (reference sequence). The length of the CDR3 is 14 residues. The CDR3 spells CSASRGSVDNEQFF. CDR3 nucleotides: TGCAGTGCTAGTCGCGGGAGCGTGGACAATGAGCAGTTCTTC.

The V gene is TRBV6-5, the J gene TRBJ1-5, with 8 nucleotides matching TRBD1. The CDR3 length is 15 residues. Trimming took 9 bases from V and 6 from J; bases not matched to a gene: 13. The germline V gene encodes CDR1 MNHEY and CDR2 SVGAGI. The chain's CDR3 is CASRGGAGGPQPQHF. CDR3 DNA sequence: TGTGCCAGTCGGGGGGGAGCAGGGGGCCCTCAGCCCCAGCATTTT.

The chain uses TRBV6-5 and TRBJ2-6; D gene uncertain. The V end was cut by 10 bases, the J end by 1 base, with 14 bases between. The CDR3 runs to 15 residues. In germline, CDR1 is MNHEY, CDR2 SVGAGI. CDR3 region: CATETEGSGANVLTF. The CDR3 coding sequence is TGTGCCACCGAGACCGAAGGGTCTGGGGCCAACGTCCTGACTTTC.

This chain uses TRBV5-6 with TRBJ1-4, with 9 bases lining up with TRBD1. Germline V lookup: CDR1 SGHDT, CDR2 YYEEEE. This CDR3 has 17 residues. V shed 3 bases and J 7 bases; nucleotides not matched to a gene: 13. CDR3 nucleotide sequence: TGTGCCAGCAGCTCATCCGGGACAGGGTATTGGACTGAAAAACTGTTTTTT. Translation: CASSSSGTGYWTEKLFF. Supplemented by reference TRBV5-6 and TRBJ1-4, the full variable domain reads DAGVTQSPTHLIKTRGQQVTLRCSPKSGHDTVSWYQQALGQGPQFIFQYYEEEERQRGNFPDRFSGHQFPNYSSELNVNALLLGDSALYLCASSSSGTGYWTEKLFFGSGTQLSVL.

DNA of the CDR3: TGTGCCAGCAGCTTAACAGGGGACACTGAAGCTTTCTTT. Its protein product is CASSLTGDTEAFF. The J gene is TRBJ1-1, the V gene TRBV7-9, with 7 bases that match TRBD1. The CDR3 contains 13 residues. Germline V gene sequence: CDR1 SEHNR, CDR2 FQNEAQ (reference sequence). Losses at the gene ends were 2 bases for V and 3 bases for J; bases not matched to a gene: 0.

The chain combines TRBV9 with TRBJ2-3; 10 nucleotides align to TRBD2. V lost 0 bases, J lost 4 bases, and 5 bases stayed unmatched. CDR3 length: 16 residues. Germline loops: CDR1 SGDLS, CDR2 YYNGEE. The CDR3 sequence: CASSVAQAGGSDTQYF. In nucleotides, the CDR3 is TGTGCCAGCAGCGTAGCGCAAGCGGGAGGGTCAGATACGCAGTATTTT.

V and J are TRBV7-2 and TRBJ2-1; maybe TRBD1 (5 bases). Trimming left V 1 base short and J 7 bases short, with 17 bases between. The CDR3 loop spans 16 amino acids. Per germline, CDR1 SGHTA and CDR2 FQGNSA. The CDR3 bases are TGTGCCAGCAGCTTAGTTTCCAGGGTAGATGGAAATGAGCAGTTCTTC. It is translated as CASSLVSRVDGNEQFF.

The chain links TRBV11-2 to TRBJ2-6; a weak D match, TRBD1 (5 bases). CDR1 is SGHAT and CDR2 is FQNNGV in the germline V gene. V dropped 6 bases and J dropped 1 base, with 13 bases sitting between them. This CDR3 is 16 amino acids long. CDR3 sequence: CASSHTAGSGANVLTF. The CDR3 DNA is TGTGCCAGCAGTCACACCGCAGGGTCTGGGGCCAACGTCCTGACTTTC.

This clone occurred a few times. The CDR3 DNA is TGTGCCAGCAGCGCGGGCCTGAACACTGAAGCTTTCTTT. Its protein is CASSAGLNTEAFF. V is TRBV7-9 and J is TRBJ1-1; D not certain. The germline CDR1 and CDR2 sequences are SEHNR and FQNEAQ (reference sequence). The CDR3 spans 13 residues. V shed 5 bases and J shed 0 bases, with 7 bases lying between them.